This TCR beta chain was identified in a study of blood T cell repertoires in COVID-19. Study overall: Acute and convalescent COVID-19 samples came from the United States, Italy and Spain. The cDNA or gDNA used as material had been derived from T cells, B-cell-depleted T cells, or PBMCs.

Libraries were prepared by immunoSEQ multiplex PCR; TCRdb keeps only in-frame clonotypes and omits some of them. The table has about 74,000 clones, 80% to 95% seen once. The CDR3 contains 13 residues. CDR1 is SGHDN and CDR2 is FVKESK in the germline V gene. V gave up 8 bases and J gave up 4 bases; unmatched junction bases: 7. The receptor was isolated from a woman aged 55-70 years with active COVID-19. The rearrangement joins TRBV14 to TRBJ2-7; 8 nucleotides match TRBD2. Sequencing was performed on peripheral blood. CDR3 residues: CASSVGTSYEQYF. The CDR3 bases are TGTGCCAGCTCCGTGGGGACTAGTTACGAGCAGTACTTC.